The 21 T cell receptor beta chains below all came from one sample that was sequenced in a study of T cells in Graves' hyperthyroidism and ophthalmopathy. Researchers amplified the TCR beta CDR3 regions from RNA transcripts. The HTBI set primed first-round TCR CDR3 RT-PCR. From the multiplex PCR reads, TCRdb called clonotypes with MiXCR, one entry per CDR3 protein. The sample lists around 700,000 distinct CDR3 sequences, over 15% occurring once. Sequencing input: blood. Source of these receptors: a woman in her forties or fifties with Graves' hyperthyroidism that later progressed to Graves' ophthalmopathy.

This clonotype was seen a few times. The J gene is TRBJ1-5, the V gene TRBV2; TRBD1 matches at 8 bases. This CDR3 has 13 residues. CDR1 and CDR2 from the germline V gene are SNHLY and FYNNEI. Trimming removed 9 bases from V and 6 bases from J; junction bases left unmatched: 7. CDR3 coding DNA: TGTGCCAGGGGAACAGGGGGTGGTCAGCCCCAGCATTTT. Translating it yields CARGTGGGQPQHF. Together with reference TRBV2 and TRBJ1-5, the CDR3 gives the full variable domain: EPEVTQTPSHQVTQMGQEVILRCVPISNHLYFYWYRQILGQKVEFLVSFYNNEISEKSEIFDDQFSVERPDGSNFTLKIRSTKLEDSAMYFCARGTGGGQPQHFGDGTRLSIL.

The chain is built from TRBV29-1 and TRBJ2-6, with D perhaps being TRBD1 or TRBD2 (5 bases each). This CDR3 has 15 amino acids. V was trimmed by 4 bases and J by 2 bases, leaving 12 bases between them. The V gene's germline CDR1 is SQVTM and CDR2 ANQGSEA. The CDR3 DNA reads as TGCAGCGTTGGAAACCGGGACGCTGGGGCCAACGTCCTGACTTTC. Translating it yields CSVGNRDAGANVLTF.

Ten or more counts support this clonotype. This sequence joins TRBV11-2 and TRBJ2-3, with 10 bases matching TRBD2. Germline values: CDR1 SGHAT, CDR2 FQNNGV. Losses at the gene ends were 4 bases for V and 3 bases for J; bases not matched to a gene: 7. This CDR3 has 16 residues. This CDR3 reads CASSSPTSGVTDTQYF. The CDR3 DNA reads TGTGCCAGCAGCTCGCCTACTAGCGGGGTAACAGATACGCAGTATTTT.

This clonotype appeared many times. V and J are TRBV3-1 and TRBJ1-3; D remains unclear. CDR1 is LGHDT and CDR2 is YNNKEL in the germline V gene (reference sequence). The CDR3 consists of 15 residues. Deletions cut 0 bases from V and 3 bases from J, with 9 bases between. The CDR3 protein is CASSQDHGSGNTIYF. As DNA, the CDR3 is TGTGCCAGCAGCCAAGATCACGGGAGTGGAAACACCATATATTTT. The whole variable domain, remainder taken from reference TRBV3-1 and TRBJ1-3, is DTAVSQTPKYLVTQMGNDKSIKCEQNLGHDTMYWYKQDSKKFLKIMFSYNNKELIINETVPNRFSPKSPDKAHLNLHINSLELGDSAVYFCASSQDHGSGNTIYFGEGSWLTVV.

As regards this clonotype: One end of the junction does not line up with germline, which may come from a read error. The rearrangement links TRBV10-3 to TRBJ2-1; 12 bases line up with TRBD1. CDR1 and CDR2 from the germline V gene are ENHRY and SYGVKD. This CDR3 comprises 15 residues. CDR3 amino acids: CAISAGTGGYDEQFF. The CDR3, as DNA: TGTGCCATCAGCGCAGGGACAGGGGGCTACGATGAGCAGTTCTTC.

Concerning this clonotype: An end of the junction differs from the germline gene, which may be a read error. The chain has TRBV7-7 and TRBJ2-1, with 10 bases identical to TRBD2. Germline-derived CDR1 and CDR2 are SSHAT and FNYEAQ (reference sequence). This CDR3 spans 15 amino acids. The DNA of the CDR3 is TGTGCTAGCAGCTTAGGACTAGCGGACAACAATGAGCAGTTCTTC. The encoded protein is CASSLGLADNNEQFF.

This clonotype was counted a few times. The chain combines TRBV6-6 with TRBJ1-2; D ambiguous. The CDR3 is 13 residues long. From germline, CDR1 is MNHNY and CDR2 SVGAGI (reference sequence). Trimming removed 0 bases at V and 7 bases at J, with 9 bases between. The CDR3: CASSYSGVAGYTF. The CDR3 DNA reads as TGTGCCAGCAGTTACTCCGGGGTGGCTGGCTACACCTTC.

This clonotype was detected a few times. The rearrangement joins TRBV5-8 to TRBJ1-5; no reliable D call. This CDR3 comprises 15 residues. Germline V gene data show CDR1 as SGHTS and CDR2 as YDEGEE. The germline V and J ends were trimmed by 3 bases and 4 bases, with 14 bases remaining between them. The CDR3, as DNA: TGTGCCAGCAGCTCACCTCCCGGGCAAAATCAGCCCCAGCATTTT. Its translation is CASSSPPGQNQPQHF.

In this sample, this clonotype turned up a few times. The chain has TRBV2 and TRBJ1-6, with TRBD1 matching over 9 bases. The CDR3 is 15 amino acids. V was pared by 5 bases and J by 10 bases, with 9 bases of the junction left unmatched. Germline CDR1 and CDR2: SNHLY and FYNNEI. The CDR3 loop is CASSTRTGDASPLHF. The CDR3 DNA sequence: TGTGCCAGCAGTACCCGGACAGGGGACGCCTCACCCCTCCACTTT.

This clonotype was found a few times. One end of the junction fails to match germline, which may point to a read error. The genes are TRBV19 and TRBJ2-5; a weak D match, TRBD1 (6 bases). The CDR3 has 16 residues. Germline loops: CDR1 LNHDA, CDR2 SQIVND (reference sequence). DNA of the CDR3: TGTGCCAGTAGTATAAATCGAGGGGGTGGATGGGAGACCCAGCACTTC. This translates into CASSINRGGGWETQHF.

This chain links TRBV18 with TRBJ1-4, with D uncertain. The CDR3 has 15 residues. CDR1 is KGHSH and CDR2 is LQKENI in the germline V gene. The germline V and J ends were trimmed by 0 bases and 5 bases, with 10 bases remaining between them. CDR3 sequence reads: CASSPPPSGNEKLFF. CDR3 DNA: TGTGCCAGCTCACCACCGCCATCGGGCAATGAAAAACTGTTTTTT.

This clonotype has a count of ten or more. This chain links TRBV11-2 with TRBJ2-7; weak D call: TRBD1 (6 bases). This CDR3 spans 14 amino acids. Germline-derived CDR1 and CDR2 are SGHAT and FQNNGV. V gave up 3 bases and J gave up 2 bases, with 11 bases separating them. CDR3: CASSLGTRTYEQYF. For the CDR3, the DNA is TGTGCCAGCAGCTTGGGGACACGAACCTACGAGCAGTACTTC.

This clonotype came up many times. V gene TRBV20-1 combines with J gene TRBJ2-7; TRBD2 aligns across 9 bases. The V gene end was trimmed by 0 bases and the J gene end by 4 bases; junction bases not matched to a gene: 7. Germline V gene data show CDR1 as DFQATT and CDR2 as SNEGSKA (reference sequence). This CDR3 is 15 amino acids long. DNA for the CDR3: TGCAGTGCTAGAGATTTAGCGGGGGCGGGTTACGAGCAGTACTTC. Translating it yields CSARDLAGAGYEQYF.

This clonotype has a count of ten or more. The chain employs TRBV12-3 or TRBV12-4 and TRBJ2-2; TRBD1 matches at 9 bases. This CDR3 region has 15 residues. Trimming at V came to 6 bases and at J to 3 bases, leaving 5 bases not matched to a gene. The CDR3 is CASSYRDRDTGELFF. CDR3 in DNA: TGTGCCAGCAGCTACCGGGACAGGGACACCGGGGAGCTGTTTTTT.

This clonotype was counted between two and nine times. V is TRBV4-1 and J is TRBJ1-2; 8 positions match TRBD1. Per germline, CDR1 MGHRA and CDR2 YSYEKL. After removal of 0 bases from V and 0 bases from J, the junction contained 9 bases not matched to a gene. The CDR3 totals 18 residues. DNA of the CDR3: TGCGCCAGCAGCCAAGATTTTGCCAGGGGGCCATCTAACTATGGCTACACCTTC. Translating gives CASSQDFARGPSNYGYTF.

This rearrangement joins TRBV6-1 to TRBJ2-3; 8 positions match TRBD1. Germline V gene lookup returns CDR1 MNHNS and CDR2 SASEGT. The CDR3 is 15 amino acids. J was trimmed by 2 bases and V by 7 bases; bases with no gene match: 8. The CDR3 loop reads CASTEGTGFTDTQYF. CDR3 in DNA: TGTGCCAGCACCGAAGGGACAGGATTCACAGATACGCAGTATTTT.

This clonotype was counted many times. The V call is TRBV6-1, the J call TRBJ1-1; D ambiguous. CDR1 is MNHNS, CDR2 SASEGT, per germline. Trimming shortened V by 11 bases and J by 0 bases, and 10 bases separated the two germline ends. The length of the CDR3 is 12 residues. The DNA for the CDR3 is TGTGCCGCCGGCCGGATGAACACTGAAGCTTTCTTT. Translated: CAAGRMNTEAFF.

The chain has TRBV4-1 and TRBJ2-1; TRBD2 might be the D (5 bases). Trimming removed 2 bases at V and 0 bases at J, with 14 bases between. Germline CDR1 and CDR2: MGHRA and YSYEKL. CDR3 length: 17 residues. CDR3 bases: TGCGCCAGCAGCCAATCTGTCGCGGGCAGCTCCTACAATGAGCAGTTCTTC. It encodes CASSQSVAGSSYNEQFF.

This clonotype came up many times. The chain uses TRBV7-2 and TRBJ1-4; D unclear. Germline V gene data show CDR1 as SGHTA and CDR2 as FQGNSA. V was cut by 1 base and J by 2 bases, with 8 bases left in between. This CDR3 region has 15 residues. The chain's CDR3 is CASSLGLSTNEKLFF. In DNA, the CDR3 is TGTGCCAGCAGCTTAGGACTGTCTACTAATGAAAAACTGTTTTTT.

On this clonotype itself: A much more abundant neighbour one base away suggests this may be a read error. The chain carries TRBV2 and TRBJ1-2, with D possibly TRBD1 on 5 matching bases. Germline V lookup: CDR1 SNHLY, CDR2 FYNNEI. This CDR3 comprises 14 residues. CDR3 sequence reads: CASIPGTSNYGHTF. The CDR3 DNA is TGTGCCAGCATTCCCGGGACCTCTAACTATGGCCACACCTTC.

This clonotype was counted a few times. The chain is built from TRBV20-1 and TRBJ2-7; D may be TRBD2 (5 bases). Germline V gene lookup returns CDR1 DFQATT and CDR2 SNEGSKA (reference sequence). The length of the CDR3 is 14 residues. Trimming removed 4 bases at V and 3 bases at J, with 16 bases between. CDR3 region: CSAIPLTGGYEQYF. The CDR3 DNA reads TGCAGTGCTATCCCCTTAACCGGAGGCTACGAGCAGTACTTC.